This T cell receptor (beta chain) appears in the sequencing data of a study of blood T cell repertoires in COVID-19 (dated by TCRdb to about 2020). Some background on the complete study: The collaborator samples originated in the United States, Italy and Spain and spanned the acute and convalescent phases of COVID-19. The prospective study material was composed of cDNA or gDNA derived from T cells, B-cell-depleted T cells, or PBMCs. The dataset comprised deeply sampled blood TCRbeta repertoires from subjects exposed to, actively infected with, or recovered from COVID-19. A freely available public database, intended as a resource for researchers studying the immune response to SARS-CoV-2, is where the repertoires were released. Samples were obtained from the ongoing ImmuneRACE study (first 160 participants) and from roughly 1,300 subjects provided by 6 global collaborators. The sample metadata nearly always contained a de-identified subject ID, COVID-19 status, age in years and sex. Where available, HLA class I and class II types were taken from metadata supplied by the sample provider and were not determined by assay-based typing.

Summary of the overall study and its limitations: The quantity of clinical and demographic metadata differed by source and by participant and was supplied without curation.

Each collaborating institution followed its own protocols to collect whole blood in K2EDTA tubes. Collaborator samples were shipped for TCRbeta analysis as frozen whole blood, isolated PBMCs, or DNA extracted from either sample type. From cysteine to phenylalanine, the CDR3 is 16 amino acids long. This entry keeps only the CDR3 DNA: 48 bases, framed from base 1. CDR1 and CDR2 (LGHNA, YSLEER) derive from the germline V gene. V is clipped by 1 base and J by 2 bases, and the sequence between their germline boundaries is 15 bases long. TCRbeta CDR3 regions were amplified from genomic DNA using the immunoSEQ Assay, a bias-controlled multiplex PCR. Concerning the study's data processing: Within the assay, amplification of reference gene primers was used to estimate how many nucleated cells each sample contained. To quantify the absolute abundance of each unique TCRbeta CDR3 rearrangement, sequence reads were collapsed and filtered. For each sample, productive Simpson clonality was calculated by taking the square root of Simpson's diversity index across productive rearrangements. TCRdb took this table from immuneACCESS and kept in-frame rearrangements with V and J called. Such tables lack part of the clones; where checked against another copy, unresolved V genes explain under half of the gap, and the rest is unexplained. V and J calls and clone size are copied from that table; D and trimming were computed from the DNA. The sample table lists tens of thousands of clones, around nine tenths of them with a count of one. Jointly, the top ten make up around 1.9% of the sample.

Notes on this clone: This receptor's antigen is unknown. The record has no base qualities; no much larger clone is one base away.

The rearrangement combines TRBV4-3 with TRBJ2-7, with no reliable assignment of the D segment. This TCR derives from a woman aged 55-69 years with acute or convalescent COVID-19. Input material: peripheral blood. The CDR3 corresponds to CASSQGYGGYAYEQYF. In nucleotide form, the sequence is TGCGCCAGCAGCCAAGGTTACGGTGGTTATGCCTACGAGCAGTACTTC.